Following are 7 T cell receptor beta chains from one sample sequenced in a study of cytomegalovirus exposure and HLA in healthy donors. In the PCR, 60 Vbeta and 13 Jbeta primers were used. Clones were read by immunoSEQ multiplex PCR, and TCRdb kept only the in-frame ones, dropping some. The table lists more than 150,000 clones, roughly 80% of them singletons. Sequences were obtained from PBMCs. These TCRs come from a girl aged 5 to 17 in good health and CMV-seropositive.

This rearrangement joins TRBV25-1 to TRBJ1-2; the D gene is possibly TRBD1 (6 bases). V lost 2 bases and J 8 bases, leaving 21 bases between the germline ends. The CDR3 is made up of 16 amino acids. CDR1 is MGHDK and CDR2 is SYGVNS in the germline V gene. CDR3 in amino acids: CASSEPNRAQGEGYTF. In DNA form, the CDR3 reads TGTGCCAGCAGTGAACCCAACAGGGCTCAAGGAGAGGGCTACACCTTC.

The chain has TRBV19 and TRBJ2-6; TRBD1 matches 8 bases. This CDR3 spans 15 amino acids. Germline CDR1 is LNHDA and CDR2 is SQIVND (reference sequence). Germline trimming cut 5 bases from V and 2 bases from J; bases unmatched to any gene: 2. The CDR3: CASSGRGPGANVLTF. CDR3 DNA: TGTGCCAGTAGTGGCAGGGGGCCTGGGGCCAACGTCCTGACTTTC. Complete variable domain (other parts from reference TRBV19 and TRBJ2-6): DGGITQSPKYLFRKEGQNVTLSCEQNLNHDAMYWYRQDPGQGLRLIYYSQIVNDFQKGDIAEGYSVSREKKESFPLTVTSAQKNPTAFYLCASSGRGPGANVLTFGAGSRLTVL.

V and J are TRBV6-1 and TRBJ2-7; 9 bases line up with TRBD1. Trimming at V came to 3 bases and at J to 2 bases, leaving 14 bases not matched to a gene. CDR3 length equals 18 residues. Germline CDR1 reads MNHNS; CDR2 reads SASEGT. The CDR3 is CASSDQRGTGTWAYEQYF. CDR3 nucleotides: TGTGCCAGCAGTGACCAACGCGGGACAGGGACATGGGCCTACGAGCAGTACTTC.

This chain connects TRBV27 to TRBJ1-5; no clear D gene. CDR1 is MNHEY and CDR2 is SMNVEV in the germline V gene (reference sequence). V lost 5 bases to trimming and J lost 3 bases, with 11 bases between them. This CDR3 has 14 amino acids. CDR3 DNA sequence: TGTGCCAGCAGTGCACTCAGGTCCAATCAGCCCCAGCATTTT. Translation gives CASSALRSNQPQHF.

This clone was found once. In DNA form, the CDR3 reads TGTGCCTGGAGTCGACATACACCTGAGCAGTTCTTC. Translated, it gives CAWSRHTPEQFF. This rearrangement joins TRBV30 to TRBJ2-1; the D is unclear. This CDR3 has 12 amino acids. The V end lost 2 bases, the J end lost 9 bases, and 11 bases lay between the germline ends. Per the germline V gene, CDR1 is GTSNPN and CDR2 is SVGIG (reference sequence).

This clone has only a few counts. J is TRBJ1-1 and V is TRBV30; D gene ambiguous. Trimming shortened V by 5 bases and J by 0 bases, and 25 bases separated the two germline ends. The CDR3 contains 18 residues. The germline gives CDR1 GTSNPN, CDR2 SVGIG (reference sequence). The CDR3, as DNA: TGTGCCTGGGTATCTCGGAGAGTCGACCCCCAAATGAACACTGAAGCTTTCTTT. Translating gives CAWVSRRVDPQMNTEAFF.

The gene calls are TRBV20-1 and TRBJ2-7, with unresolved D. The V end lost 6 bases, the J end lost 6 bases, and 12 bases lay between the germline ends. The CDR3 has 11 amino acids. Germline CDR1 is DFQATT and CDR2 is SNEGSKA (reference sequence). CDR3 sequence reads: CSATYNSEQYF. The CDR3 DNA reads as TGCAGTGCAACATACAATTCCGAGCAGTACTTC.